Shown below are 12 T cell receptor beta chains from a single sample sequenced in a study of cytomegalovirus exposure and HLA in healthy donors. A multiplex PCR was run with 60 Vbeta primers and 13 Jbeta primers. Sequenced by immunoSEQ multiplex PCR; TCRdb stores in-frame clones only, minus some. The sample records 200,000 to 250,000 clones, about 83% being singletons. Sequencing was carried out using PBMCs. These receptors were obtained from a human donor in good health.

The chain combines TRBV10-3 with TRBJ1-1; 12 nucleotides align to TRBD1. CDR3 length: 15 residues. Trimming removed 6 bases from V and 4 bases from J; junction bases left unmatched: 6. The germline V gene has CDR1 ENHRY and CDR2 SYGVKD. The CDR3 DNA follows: TGTGCCATCAGCCCGGGACAGGGGGCGTTCACTGAAGCTTTCTTT. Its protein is CAISPGQGAFTEAFF.

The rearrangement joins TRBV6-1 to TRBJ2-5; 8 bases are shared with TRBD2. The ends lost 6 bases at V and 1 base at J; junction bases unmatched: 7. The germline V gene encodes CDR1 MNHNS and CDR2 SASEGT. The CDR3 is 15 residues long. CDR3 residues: CASSASGGLQETQYF. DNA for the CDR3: TGTGCCAGCAGCGCCAGCGGGGGCCTCCAAGAGACCCAGTACTTC.

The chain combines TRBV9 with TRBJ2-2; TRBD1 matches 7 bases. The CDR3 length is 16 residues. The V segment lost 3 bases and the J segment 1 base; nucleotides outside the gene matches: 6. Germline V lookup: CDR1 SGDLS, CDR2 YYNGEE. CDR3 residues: CASSARDSRNTGELFF. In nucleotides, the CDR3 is TGTGCCAGCAGCGCCAGGGACAGTCGGAACACCGGGGAGCTGTTTTTT.

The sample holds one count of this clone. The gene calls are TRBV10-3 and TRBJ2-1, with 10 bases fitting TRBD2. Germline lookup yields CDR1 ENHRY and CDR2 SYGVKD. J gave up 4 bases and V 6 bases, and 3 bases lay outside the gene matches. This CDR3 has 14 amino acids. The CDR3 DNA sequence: TGTGCCATCAGCCATAGCGGGGGGTACAATGAGCAGTTCTTC. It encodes CAISHSGGYNEQFF.

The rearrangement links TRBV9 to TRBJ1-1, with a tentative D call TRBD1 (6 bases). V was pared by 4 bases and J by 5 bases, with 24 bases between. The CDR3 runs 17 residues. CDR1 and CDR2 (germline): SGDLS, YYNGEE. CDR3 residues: CASSKTGTRLHGTEAFF. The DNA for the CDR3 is TGTGCCAGCAGCAAAACCGGGACAAGACTGCACGGAACTGAAGCTTTCTTT.

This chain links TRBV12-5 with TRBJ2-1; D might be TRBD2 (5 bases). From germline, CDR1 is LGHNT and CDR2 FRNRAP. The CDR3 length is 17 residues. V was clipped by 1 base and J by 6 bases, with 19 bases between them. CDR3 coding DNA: TGTGCTAGTGGTTTGGCGCCTAAGGGAGTTCAACTCAATGAGCAGTTCTTC. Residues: CASGLAPKGVQLNEQFF. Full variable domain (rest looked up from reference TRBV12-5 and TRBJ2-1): DARVTQTPRHKVTEMGQEVTMRCQPILGHNTVFWYRQTMMQGLELLAYFRNRAPLDDSGMPKDRFSAEMPDATLATLKIQPSEPRDSAVYFCASGLAPKGVQLNEQFFGPGTRLTVL.

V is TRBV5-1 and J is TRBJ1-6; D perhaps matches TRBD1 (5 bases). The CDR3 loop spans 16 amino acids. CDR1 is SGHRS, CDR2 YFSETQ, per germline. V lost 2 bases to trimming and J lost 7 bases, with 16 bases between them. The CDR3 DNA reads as TGCGCCAGCAGCTTCATGGGGGAGGGAAGGAATTCACCCCTCCACTTT. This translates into CASSFMGEGRNSPLHF.

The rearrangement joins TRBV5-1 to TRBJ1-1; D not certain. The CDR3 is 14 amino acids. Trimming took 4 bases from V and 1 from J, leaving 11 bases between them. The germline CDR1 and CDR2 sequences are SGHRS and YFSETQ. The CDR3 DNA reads TGCGCCAGCAGCCGGGTGGTGGGGAACACTGAAGCTTTCTTT. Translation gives CASSRVVGNTEAFF.

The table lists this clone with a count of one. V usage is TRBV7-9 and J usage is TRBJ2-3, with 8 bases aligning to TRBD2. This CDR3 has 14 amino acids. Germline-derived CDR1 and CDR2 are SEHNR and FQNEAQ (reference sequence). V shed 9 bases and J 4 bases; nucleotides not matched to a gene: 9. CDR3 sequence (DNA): TGTGCCAGTCAAGGACTAGCCGGGGCAGATACGCAGTATTTT. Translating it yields CASQGLAGADTQYF.

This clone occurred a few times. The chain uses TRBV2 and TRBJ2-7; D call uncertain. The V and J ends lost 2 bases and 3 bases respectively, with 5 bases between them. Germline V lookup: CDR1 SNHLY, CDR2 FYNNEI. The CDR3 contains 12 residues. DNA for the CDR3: TGTGCCAGCAGTGAACAGGACTACGAGCAGTACTTC. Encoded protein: CASSEQDYEQYF. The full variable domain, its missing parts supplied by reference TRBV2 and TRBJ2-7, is EPEVTQTPSHQVTQMGQEVILRCVPISNHLYFYWYRQILGQKVEFLVSFYNNEISEKSEIFDDQFSVERPDGSNFTLKIRSTKLEDSAMYFCASSEQDYEQYFGPGTRLTVT.

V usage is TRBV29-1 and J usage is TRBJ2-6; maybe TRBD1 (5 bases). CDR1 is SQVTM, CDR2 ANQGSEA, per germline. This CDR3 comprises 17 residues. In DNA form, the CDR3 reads TGCACCCCTGGACGGTGGGGCCTTATCTCTGGGGCCAACGTCCTGACTTTC. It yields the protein CTPGRWGLISGANVLTF.

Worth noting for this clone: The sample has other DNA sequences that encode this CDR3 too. CDR3 bases: TGCGCCAGCAGCTTGAGGGGAGGGAGCAATCAGCCCCAGCATTTT. Translated, it gives CASSLRGGSNQPQHF. The rearrangement joins TRBV5-1 to TRBJ1-5, with D possibly being TRBD1 (5 bases). The CDR3 runs to 15 residues. Trimming pared 1 base from V and 1 base from J, leaving 9 bases between. The germline gives CDR1 SGHRS, CDR2 YFSETQ.